This passage covers 31 T cell receptor beta chains from one sample sequenced in a study of blood T cell repertoires in COVID-19. TCRdb's table, derived via immunoSEQ multiplex PCR, lists solely in-frame clones and lacks some. Among about 150,000 clones listed, approximately 90% were seen once. Sequencing was done on a sample of peripheral blood. The receptors were gathered from a man aged 18 to 30 with COVID-19, enrolled during active disease.

This chain links TRBV4-1 with TRBJ2-2; tentative D call: TRBD1 (6 bases). CDR1 is MGHRA and CDR2 is YSYEKL in the germline V gene. The CDR3 sequence is 19 residues long. V lost 1 base and J 2 bases, leaving 20 bases between the germline ends. For the CDR3, the DNA is TGCGCCAGCAGCCAAGGTCTGTTGCGCAGGGGAAAAAACACCGGGGAGCTGTTTTTT. Translated: CASSQGLLRRGKNTGELFF.

V is TRBV5-4 and J is TRBJ1-1; 7 nucleotides match TRBD1. This CDR3 has 14 residues. Germline assignment: CDR1 SGHNT and CDR2 YYREEE (reference sequence). The ends lost 4 bases at V and 1 base at J; junction bases unmatched: 4. The DNA of the CDR3 is TGTGCCAGCAGCCGGAGACAGGGGAACACTGAAGCTTTCTTT. This codes for CASSRRQGNTEAFF.

CDR3 in DNA: TGTGCCAGCAAAGGCCAGGGGCGGGTCACTGAAGCTTTCTTT. Its translation: CASKGQGRVTEAFF. V usage is TRBV28 and J usage is TRBJ1-1; D might be TRBD1 (6 bases). This CDR3 has 14 amino acids. Germline CDR1 reads MDHEN; CDR2 reads SYDVKM. The V end lost 7 bases, the J end lost 4 bases, and 16 bases lay between the germline ends.

With regard to this clone: At one end the junction does not follow the germline gene, possibly because of a read error. The genes are TRBV2 and TRBJ1-4, with 8 bases fitting TRBD1. The germline gives CDR1 SNHLY, CDR2 FYNNEI. The CDR3 is 15 amino acids. CDR3 loop: CASSARTGQSEKLLF. For the CDR3, the DNA is TGTGCCAGCAGTGCCAGGACAGGGCAAAGTGAAAAACTGCTTTTT. Supplemented by reference TRBV2 and TRBJ1-4, the full variable domain reads EPEVTQTPSHQVTQMGQEVILRCVPISNHLYFYWYRQILGQKVEFLVSFYNNEISEKSEIFDDQFSVERPDGSNFTLKIRSTKLEDSAMYFCASSARTGQSEKLLFGSGTQLSVL.

This clone was counted only a few times. The rearrangement uses TRBV6-2 or TRBV6-3 and TRBJ2-1; 14 bases line up with TRBD2. CDR1 and CDR2 from the germline V gene are MNHEY and SVGEGT. The V gene end was trimmed by 6 bases and the J gene end by 10 bases; junction bases not matched to a gene: 11. The CDR3 is 16 residues long. The DNA of the CDR3 is TGTGCCAGCAGCGACCTTCCGGGACTAGCGGGAGACGAGCAGTTCTTC. This translates into CASSDLPGLAGDEQFF.

J is TRBJ2-1 and V is TRBV6-5; 10 nucleotides agree with TRBD1. V lost 6 bases and J lost 4; bases outside the gene matches: 6. CDR1 is MNHEY, CDR2 SVGAGI, per germline. The CDR3 loop spans 15 amino acids. The CDR3 loop reads CASSLWTGGYNEQFF. The DNA for the CDR3 is TGTGCCAGCAGCCTATGGACAGGGGGTTACAATGAGCAGTTCTTC.

A single count supports this clone. The rearrangement joins TRBV6-5 to TRBJ1-2; 8 nucleotides align to TRBD1. Germline assignment: CDR1 MNHEY and CDR2 SVGAGI. The CDR3 loop spans 14 amino acids. With V trimmed by 6 bases and J by 6 bases, 9 bases remained unmatched. The CDR3, as DNA: TGTGCCAGCAGAACCACAGGACAGGGACATGGCTACACCTTC. The encoded protein is CASRTTGQGHGYTF.

This rearrangement joins TRBV28 to TRBJ2-2, with 8 bases matching TRBD2. V lost 6 bases, J lost 0 bases, and 9 bases stayed unmatched. Germline-derived CDR1 and CDR2 are MDHEN and SYDVKM. The CDR3 sequence is 17 residues long. CDR3 region: CASSQISGGSNTGELFF. CDR3 DNA: TGTGCCAGCAGCCAAATCTCGGGAGGGTCGAACACCGGGGAGCTGTTTTTT. Supplemented by reference TRBV28 and TRBJ2-2, the full variable domain reads DVKVTQSSRYLVKRTGEKVFLECVQDMDHENMFWYRQDPGLGLRLIYFSYDVKMKEKGDIPEGYSVSREKKERFSLILESASTNQTSMYLCASSQISGGSNTGELFFGEGSRLTVL.

This clone was recorded a few times. At one end, the junction sequence differs from germline, possibly due to a read error. The chain is built from TRBV7-7 and TRBJ2-1; 9 positions match TRBD1. CDR3 length equals 15 residues. Per germline, CDR1 SSHAT and CDR2 FNYEAQ (reference sequence). The CDR3: CASSPDRGGYNEQFF. CDR3 DNA: TGTGCTAGCAGTCCGGACAGGGGTGGCTACAATGAGCAGTTCTTC.

The V gene is TRBV12-3 or TRBV12-4, the J gene TRBJ2-5, with D unresolved. The CDR3 length is 11 residues. Trimming took 1 base from V and 7 from J, leaving 4 bases between them. The CDR3 coding sequence is TGTGCCAGCAGTTTAGAGAGGACCCAGTACTTC. Protein: CASSLERTQYF.

This chain joins TRBV7-8 and TRBJ2-1; possible D gene TRBD2, 5 bases. Trimming removed 6 bases from V and 2 bases from J, with 17 bases in between. The CDR3 extends over 16 amino acids. Germline CDR1 reads SGHVS; CDR2 reads FQNEAQ. Here the CDR3 DNA reads TGTGCCAGCAGTCCAACTTGGGGAGTTGCCTACAATGAGCAGTTCTTC. It translates to CASSPTWGVAYNEQFF. The complete variable domain, with remaining parts taken from reference TRBV7-8 and TRBJ2-1, reads GAGVSQSPRYKVAKRGQDVALRCDPISGHVSLFWYQQALGQGPEFLTYFQNEAQLDKSGLPSDRFFAERPEGSVSTLKIQRTQQEDSAVYLCASSPTWGVAYNEQFFGPGTRLTVL.

This chain links TRBV19 with TRBJ2-2; 9 positions match TRBD2. V shed 2 bases and J 3 bases; nucleotides not matched to a gene: 13. Germline lookup yields CDR1 LNHDA and CDR2 SQIVND (reference sequence). The CDR3 runs 19 residues. DNA of the CDR3: TGTGCCAGTAGTATACCCCCCTGGGCGGGAGGGCCGTACACCGGGGAGCTGTTTTTT. Protein: CASSIPPWAGGPYTGELFF.

This clone has only one observation. V and J are TRBV24-1 and TRBJ2-1; 12 nucleotides agree with TRBD2. CDR3 length equals 19 residues. Germline V gene lookup returns CDR1 KGHDR and CDR2 SFDVKD. V shed 2 bases, J shed 4 bases, and the junction held 11 bases outside the gene matches. CDR3 region: CATSDYGLAGSRTYNEQFF. Written as DNA, the CDR3 is TGTGCCACCAGTGATTACGGACTAGCGGGAAGTCGGACTTACAATGAGCAGTTCTTC.

The chain carries TRBV5-1 and TRBJ1-2, with TRBD1 identical over 7 bases. CDR1 is SGHRS and CDR2 is YFSETQ in the germline V gene. Unmatched junction bases numbered 3, after V lost 0 bases and J lost 1 base. The CDR3 totals 15 residues. The CDR3 DNA follows: TGCGCCAGCAGCTTGGAACAGGGGAGTAACTATGGCTACACCTTC. Protein product: CASSLEQGSNYGYTF.

The sample holds a few counts of this clone. J is TRBJ2-7 and V is TRBV3-1 (or the pseudogene TRBV3-2); 8 bases align to TRBD1. Germline V gene data show CDR1 as LGHDT and CDR2 as YNNKEL (reference sequence). The CDR3 is 12 residues long. Trimming took 3 bases from V and 7 from J; bases not matched to a gene: 2. The CDR3 protein is CASSHGTGEQYF. CDR3 sequence (DNA): TGTGCCAGCAGCCACGGGACAGGTGAGCAGTACTTC.

Points on this clone: One end of the junction is discordant with germline, which a read error may explain. The V gene is TRBV3-1 (or the pseudogene TRBV3-2), the J gene TRBJ2-1; weak D call: TRBD1 (5 bases). The CDR3 loop spans 14 amino acids. Germline V gene sequence: CDR1 LGHDT, CDR2 YNNKEL (reference sequence). The CDR3 DNA follows: TGTGCCAGCAGCCAGGGGCGCGGTTTGGTAAACAGTCTCTTC. It is translated as CASSQGRGLVNSLF.

This chain connects TRBV27 to TRBJ2-7; D remains ambiguous. The CDR3 has 14 amino acids. Per germline, CDR1 MNHEY and CDR2 SMNVEV (reference sequence). Trimming removed 0 bases at V and 2 bases at J, with 8 bases between. CDR3 coding DNA: TGTGCCAGCAGTTTATCCCCTTACACCTACGAGCAGTACTTC. Its translation: CASSLSPYTYEQYF.

The CDR3 sequence is CASSSHEAGVQYF. In nucleotides, the CDR3 is TGTGCCAGCAGCTCACACGAAGCGGGGGTGCAGTACTTC. V is TRBV7-3 and J is TRBJ2-7; 8 bases line up with TRBD2. CDR1 is SGHTA and CDR2 is FQGTGA in the germline V gene. The CDR3 length is 13 residues. Trimming at V came to 4 bases and at J to 9 bases, leaving 8 bases not matched to a gene.

This clone was recorded only once. This chain connects TRBV15 to TRBJ2-6; the D is unclear. V was cut by 5 bases and J by 2 bases, with 10 bases left in between. Per the germline V gene, CDR1 is LNHNV and CDR2 is YYDKDF (reference sequence). This CDR3 has 15 residues. The CDR3 reads CATSQIHAGANVLTF. CDR3 nucleotide sequence: TGTGCCACCAGCCAAATACACGCTGGGGCCAACGTCCTGACTTTC.

This chain connects TRBV9 to TRBJ2-5; 8 bases fit TRBD1. Germline CDR1 is SGDLS and CDR2 is YYNGEE. The CDR3 consists of 16 residues. The V gene end was trimmed by 2 bases and the J gene end by 0 bases; junction bases not matched to a gene: 6. CDR3 residues: CASSVADRGYQETQYF. Here the CDR3 DNA reads TGTGCCAGCAGCGTCGCCGACAGGGGATACCAAGAGACCCAGTACTTC.

The chain recombines TRBV7-6 with TRBJ2-7, with 10 bases that match TRBD2. Trimming at V came to 2 bases and at J to 5 bases, leaving 3 bases not matched to a gene. CDR3 length: 14 residues. Germline V lookup: CDR1 SGHVS, CDR2 FNYEAQ. The chain's CDR3 is CASSLLAGVDEQYF. CDR3 in DNA: TGTGCCAGCAGCTTACTAGCGGGAGTCGACGAGCAGTACTTC.

The chain has TRBV5-6 and TRBJ2-3; 10 bases agree with TRBD2. Trimming at V came to 5 bases and at J to 2 bases, leaving 5 bases not matched to a gene. Per the germline V gene, CDR1 is SGHDT and CDR2 is YYEEEE. This CDR3 has 15 amino acids. The CDR3 reads CASRPGLAVTDTQYF. In DNA form, the CDR3 reads TGTGCCAGCAGACCAGGACTAGCGGTCACAGATACGCAGTATTTT. Using reference TRBV5-6 and TRBJ2-3 for the parts outside the CDR3, the full variable domain is DAGVTQSPTHLIKTRGQQVTLRCSPKSGHDTVSWYQQALGQGPQFIFQYYEEEERQRGNFPDRFSGHQFPNYSSELNVNALLLGDSALYLCASRPGLAVTDTQYFGPGTRLTVL.

The gene calls are TRBV4-1 and TRBJ2-3; TRBD2 aligns across 10 bases. The germline V gene encodes CDR1 MGHRA and CDR2 YSYEKL. The CDR3 has 17 residues. V lost 3 bases and J lost 2; bases outside the gene matches: 8. The CDR3 sequence: CASSHPTSGRLTDTQYF. CDR3 DNA: TGCGCCAGCAGCCACCCGACTAGCGGGCGACTCACAGATACGCAGTATTTT.

This clone was counted a single time. The chain uses TRBV6-1 and TRBJ2-7; D possibly corresponds to TRBD1 (5 bases). The CDR3 has 13 amino acids. Between the trimmed V and J ends, which lost 1 base and 4 bases, there was a span of 8 bases. Germline V gene sequence: CDR1 MNHNS, CDR2 SASEGT. The CDR3 DNA reads TGTGCCAGCAGTGAAGGACAGTTTTACGAGCAGTACTTC. Translated, it gives CASSEGQFYEQYF.

V is TRBV6-5 and J is TRBJ1-2; weak D call: TRBD1 (6 bases). Germline CDR1 and CDR2: MNHEY and SVGAGI. V gave up 10 bases and J gave up 12 bases, with 24 bases separating them. The CDR3 covers 13 residues. In DNA form, the CDR3 reads TGTGCCACCTCCCAACCGGGACATCACCCCCACACCTTC. This sequence encodes CATSQPGHHPHTF.

This chain uses TRBV28 with TRBJ1-2; D is possibly TRBD1 (5 bases). Germline lookup yields CDR1 MDHEN and CDR2 SYDVKM. CDR3 length equals 14 residues. Trimming cost V 1 base and J 4 bases, with 10 bases left between them. As DNA, the CDR3 is TGTGCCAGCAGTTTATTTTCCAGGGCCTATGGCTACACCTTC. This gives the protein CASSLFSRAYGYTF.

The chain joins TRBV11-2 to TRBJ2-3; D is uncertain. Trimming removed 1 base from V and 5 bases from J, with 16 bases in between. Germline CDR1 and CDR2: SGHAT and FQNNGV. The CDR3 totals 16 residues. The CDR3 DNA reads TGTGCCAGCAGCTTAGGTCCGTGGTCACCACAAGATACGCAGTATTTT. Translated: CASSLGPWSPQDTQYF.

The rearrangement uses TRBV19 and TRBJ2-3, with D perhaps TRBD2 (6 bases). Looked up from germline, CDR1 is LNHDA and CDR2 is SQIVND (reference sequence). The CDR3 length is 17 residues. Trimming took 4 bases from V and 0 from J, leaving 17 bases between them. CDR3 sequence: CASSTKRLATSTDTQYF. CDR3 nucleotides: TGTGCCAGTAGTACCAAAAGGCTAGCGACTAGCACAGATACGCAGTATTTT.

The rearrangement uses TRBV11-2 and TRBJ2-7; 7 bases agree with TRBD2. Germline V gene data show CDR1 as SGHAT and CDR2 as FQNNGV. The trim removed 3 bases at V and 3 bases at J, leaving 2 bases unmatched. The CDR3 is made up of 13 amino acids. The CDR3 DNA reads TGTGCCAGCAGCTTTGGGACTAACTACGAGCAGTACTTC. Translation gives CASSFGTNYEQYF.

The V gene is TRBV11-3, the J gene TRBJ1-1; D is perhaps TRBD1 (5 bases). From germline, CDR1 is SGHNT and CDR2 YENEEA. V shed 1 base and J shed 4 bases, with 13 bases lying between them. The CDR3 sequence is 15 residues long. CDR3 nucleotides: TGTGCCAGCAGCTTAGGTCCAGGGCAAGCCACTGAAGCTTTCTTT. This gives the protein CASSLGPGQATEAFF.

This chain uses TRBV6-2 or TRBV6-3 with TRBJ1-3, with a tentative D call TRBD1 (5 bases). Germline CDR1 is MNHEY and CDR2 is SVGEGT. This CDR3 is 17 amino acids long. V was cut by 0 bases and J by 0 bases, with 12 bases left in between. The DNA of the CDR3 is TGTGCCAGCAGTTACTCGAGGGACTCGAGCTCTGGAAACACCATATATTTT. Its protein product is CASSYSRDSSSGNTIYF.